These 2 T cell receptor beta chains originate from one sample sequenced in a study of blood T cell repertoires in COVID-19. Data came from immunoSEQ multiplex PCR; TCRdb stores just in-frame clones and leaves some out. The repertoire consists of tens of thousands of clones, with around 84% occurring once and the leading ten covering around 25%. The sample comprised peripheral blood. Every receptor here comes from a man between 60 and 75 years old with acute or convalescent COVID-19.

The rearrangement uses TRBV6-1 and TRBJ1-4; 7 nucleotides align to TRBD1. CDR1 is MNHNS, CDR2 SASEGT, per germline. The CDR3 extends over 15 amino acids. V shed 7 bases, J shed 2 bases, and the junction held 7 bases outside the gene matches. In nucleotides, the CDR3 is TGTGCCAGCACTCTTAACAGGGGCACTAATGAAAAACTGTTTTTT. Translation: CASTLNRGTNEKLFF.

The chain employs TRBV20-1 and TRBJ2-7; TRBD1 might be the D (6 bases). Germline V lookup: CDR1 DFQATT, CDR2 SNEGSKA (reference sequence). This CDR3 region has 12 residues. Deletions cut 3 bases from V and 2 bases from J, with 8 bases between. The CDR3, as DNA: TGCAGTGCTAGTCAGGGGCCCTACGAGCAGTACGTC. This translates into CSASQGPYEQYV.